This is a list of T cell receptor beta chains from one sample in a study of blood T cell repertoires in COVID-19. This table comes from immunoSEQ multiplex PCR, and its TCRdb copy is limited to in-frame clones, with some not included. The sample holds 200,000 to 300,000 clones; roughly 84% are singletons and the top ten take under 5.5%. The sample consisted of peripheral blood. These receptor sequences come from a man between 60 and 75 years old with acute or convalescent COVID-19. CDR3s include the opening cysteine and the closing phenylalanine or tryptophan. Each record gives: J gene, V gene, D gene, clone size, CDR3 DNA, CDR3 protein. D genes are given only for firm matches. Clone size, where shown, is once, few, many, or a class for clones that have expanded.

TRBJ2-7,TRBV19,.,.,TGTGCCAGTACCAAAAGGGTCCTAGCCTCCGGCTCCTACGAGCAGTACTTC,CASTKRVLASGSYEQYF
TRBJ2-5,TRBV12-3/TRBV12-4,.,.,TGTGCCAGCAGCTCGGGAATAGAGACCCAGTACTTC,CASSSGIETQYF
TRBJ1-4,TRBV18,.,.,TGTGCCAGCTCACCGTCGGACGGGAAAGAAAAACTGTTTTTT,CASSPSDGKEKLFF
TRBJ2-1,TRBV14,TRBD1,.,TGTGCCAGCAGCCAAACCCGACAGGGGCAGTTCTTC,CASSQTRQGQFF
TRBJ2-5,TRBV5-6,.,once,TGTGCCAGCAGCTTCCGCCAGGGGCAAGAGACCCAGTACTTC,CASSFRQGQETQYF
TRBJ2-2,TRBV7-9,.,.,TGTGCCAGCAGCCCAACCGACATCTCGAACACCGGGGAGCTGTTTTTT,CASSPTDISNTGELFF
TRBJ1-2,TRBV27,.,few,TGTGCCAGCACCCCCTACAGCACCCTCCTGGGCGGCTACACCTTC,CASTPYSTLLGGYTF
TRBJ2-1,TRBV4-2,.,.,TGTGCCAGCAGCCAAGAAGTAGCGGATCGACTTAATGAGCAGTTCTTC,CASSQEVADRLNEQFF
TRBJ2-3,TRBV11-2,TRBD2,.,TGTGCCAGCACCTCACTAGCGGGAGATACAGATACGCAGTATTTT,CASTSLAGDTDTQYF
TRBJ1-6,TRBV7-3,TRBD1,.,TGTGCCAGCAGCTTAACAATGGTGGGGGACAGGGGTGAAGGTAATTCACCCCTCCACTTT,CASSLTMVGDRGEGNSPLHF